The 9 T cell receptor beta chains presented below share a single source sample, sequenced in a study of cytomegalovirus exposure and HLA in healthy donors. The PCR used 60 Vbeta and 13 Jbeta primers. Only in-frame clones appear in the TCRdb table, and some are missing; sequencing was by immunoSEQ multiplex PCR. Seen here are 110,000 to 150,000 clones, roughly 83% observed once, and the top ten hold around 3.1%. Source material: PBMCs. The source is a female donor in good health and CMV-seronegative.

The J gene is TRBJ1-2, the V gene TRBV2, with D maybe TRBD1 (5 bases). Trimming cost V 6 bases and J 4 bases, with 15 bases left between them. Looked up from germline, CDR1 is SNHLY and CDR2 is FYNNEI. This CDR3 has 14 residues. The CDR3: CASRNRISSYGYTF. The CDR3 DNA reads TGTGCCAGCAGAAACAGGATTAGTTCCTATGGCTACACCTTC. The full variable domain, its missing parts supplied by reference TRBV2 and TRBJ1-2, is EPEVTQTPSHQVTQMGQEVILRCVPISNHLYFYWYRQILGQKVEFLVSFYNNEISEKSEIFDDQFSVERPDGSNFTLKIRSTKLEDSAMYFCASRNRISSYGYTFGSGTRLTVV.

The chain is built from TRBV5-1 and TRBJ2-2; 11 bases are shared with TRBD2. This CDR3 has 15 residues. Germline CDR1 and CDR2: SGHRS and YFSETQ. With 5 bases clipped from V and 9 bases from J, the junction kept 9 bases outside the gene matches. The CDR3 nucleotides read TGCGCCAGCAGGACCGGGACTAGCGGCGCAAGGGAGCTGTTTTTT. It yields the protein CASRTGTSGARELFF.

J is TRBJ1-1 and V is TRBV9; TRBD1 is a possible D gene (5 bases). CDR1 and CDR2 (germline): SGDLS, YYNGEE. Trimming removed 2 bases from V and 1 base from J, with 18 bases in between. The CDR3 has 17 residues. The CDR3 sequence is CASSVYDPETENTEAFF. CDR3 in DNA: TGTGCCAGCAGCGTGTACGACCCGGAGACAGAGAACACTGAAGCTTTCTTT.

This chain connects TRBV12-5 to TRBJ2-7; D might be TRBD2 (6 bases). The V and J ends lost 5 bases and 7 bases respectively, with 12 bases between them. This CDR3 has 12 residues. From germline, CDR1 is LGHNT and CDR2 FRNRAP. CDR3 amino acids: CASGTDAGEQYF. The CDR3 region has the DNA TGTGCTAGTGGTACTGACGCGGGAGAGCAGTACTTC.

The chain couples TRBV9 to TRBJ1-2, with a possible D match to TRBD1 (6 bases). The ends were cut back, 4 bases at V and 6 bases at J, with 16 bases in the middle. In germline, CDR1 is SGDLS, CDR2 YYNGEE. The CDR3 loop spans 14 amino acids. The CDR3 sequence is CASSPREQGHGYTF. The CDR3 nucleotides are TGTGCCAGCAGCCCAAGGGAACAGGGACATGGCTACACCTTC.

This clone has only a few counts. The chain links TRBV6-5 to TRBJ1-1; 7 bases are a match to TRBD1. CDR1 and CDR2 from the germline V gene are MNHEY and SVGAGI. CDR3 size: 13 residues. V lost 7 bases to trimming and J lost 5 bases; unmatched junction nucleotides: 7. CDR3 sequence: CASNKAGGTEAFF. The CDR3, as DNA: TGTGCCAGCAACAAGGCAGGGGGGACTGAAGCTTTCTTT.

The rearrangement joins TRBV7-9 to TRBJ1-2; 12 bases map to TRBD1. The CDR3 is 15 residues long. The V segment lost 5 bases and the J segment 8 bases; nucleotides outside the gene matches: 9. Germline values: CDR1 SEHNR, CDR2 FQNEAQ (reference sequence). The CDR3 here is CASSGRDRGLLGYTF. In DNA, the CDR3 is TGTGCCAGCAGCGGCCGGGACAGGGGGCTCTTGGGCTACACCTTC.

This chain joins TRBV5-1 and TRBJ2-2, with a weak D call TRBD1 (7 bases). This CDR3 is built from 19 residues. In germline, CDR1 is SGHRS, CDR2 YFSETQ. The V gene lost 3 bases and the J gene lost 4 bases, with 25 bases spanning the gap. The CDR3 coding sequence is TGCGCCAGCAGCTACTGGGGGGACAGTGAGGTGTCGATCACCGGGGAGCTGTTTTTT. It encodes CASSYWGDSEVSITGELFF.

The V gene is TRBV2, the J gene TRBJ2-1, with 15 bases fitting TRBD2. In germline, CDR1 is SNHLY, CDR2 FYNNEI. V shed 3 bases, J shed 4 bases, and the junction held 10 bases outside the gene matches. The CDR3 is made up of 19 amino acids. This CDR3 reads CASSDAGLAGGPSYNEQFF. As DNA, the CDR3 is TGTGCCAGCAGTGATGCCGGACTAGCGGGAGGGCCTAGTTACAATGAGCAGTTCTTC.